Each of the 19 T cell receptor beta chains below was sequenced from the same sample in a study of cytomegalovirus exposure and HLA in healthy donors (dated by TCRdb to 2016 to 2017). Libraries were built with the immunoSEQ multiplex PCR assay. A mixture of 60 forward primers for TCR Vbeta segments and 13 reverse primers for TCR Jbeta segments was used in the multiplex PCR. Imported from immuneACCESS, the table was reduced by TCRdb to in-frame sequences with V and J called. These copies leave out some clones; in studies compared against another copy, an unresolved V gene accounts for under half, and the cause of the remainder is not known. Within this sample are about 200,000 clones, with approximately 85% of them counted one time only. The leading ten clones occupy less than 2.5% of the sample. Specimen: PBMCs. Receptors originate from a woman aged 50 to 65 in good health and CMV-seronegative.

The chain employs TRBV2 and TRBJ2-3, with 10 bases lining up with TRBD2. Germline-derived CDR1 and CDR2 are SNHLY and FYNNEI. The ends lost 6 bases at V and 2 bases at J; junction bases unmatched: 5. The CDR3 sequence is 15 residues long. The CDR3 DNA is TGTGCCAGCAGACCAGCGGGAGGGCCCACAGATACGCAGTATTTT. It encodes CASRPAGGPTDTQYF.

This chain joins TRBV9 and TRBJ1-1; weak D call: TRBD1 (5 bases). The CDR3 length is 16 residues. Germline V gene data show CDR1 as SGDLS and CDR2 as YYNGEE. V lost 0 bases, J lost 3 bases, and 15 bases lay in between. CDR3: CASSVGRRGEDTEAFF. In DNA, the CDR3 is TGTGCCAGCAGCGTAGGAAGGAGGGGCGAGGACACTGAAGCTTTCTTT.

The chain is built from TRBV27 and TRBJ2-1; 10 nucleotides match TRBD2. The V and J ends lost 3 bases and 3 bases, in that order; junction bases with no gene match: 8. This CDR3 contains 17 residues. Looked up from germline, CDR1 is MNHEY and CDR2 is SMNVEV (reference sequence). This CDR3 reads CASSFLSGRPNYNEQFF. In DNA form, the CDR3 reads TGTGCCAGCAGTTTCCTTAGCGGGAGGCCGAACTACAATGAGCAGTTCTTC.

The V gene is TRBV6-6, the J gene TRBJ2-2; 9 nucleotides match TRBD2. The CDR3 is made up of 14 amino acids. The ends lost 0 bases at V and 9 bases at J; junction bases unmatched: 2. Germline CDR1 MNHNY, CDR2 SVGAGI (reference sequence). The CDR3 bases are TGTGCCAGCAGTTACTCGCGGGAGGGCCGGGAGCTGTTTTTT. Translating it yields CASSYSREGRELFF.

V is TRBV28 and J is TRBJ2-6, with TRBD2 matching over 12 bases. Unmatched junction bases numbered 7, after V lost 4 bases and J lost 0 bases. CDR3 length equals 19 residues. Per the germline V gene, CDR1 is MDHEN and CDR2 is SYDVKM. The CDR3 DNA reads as TGTGCCAGCAGTTCGGGACTAGCGGGTGAGGGCTCTGGGGCCAACGTCCTGACTTTC. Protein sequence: CASSSGLAGEGSGANVLTF.

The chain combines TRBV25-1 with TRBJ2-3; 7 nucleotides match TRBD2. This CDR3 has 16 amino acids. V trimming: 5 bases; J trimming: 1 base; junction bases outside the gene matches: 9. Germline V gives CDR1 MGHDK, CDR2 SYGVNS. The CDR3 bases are TGTGCCAGCAGTCCGGGGGGAGGCCTACGCACAGATACGCAGTATTTT. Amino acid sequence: CASSPGGGLRTDTQYF.

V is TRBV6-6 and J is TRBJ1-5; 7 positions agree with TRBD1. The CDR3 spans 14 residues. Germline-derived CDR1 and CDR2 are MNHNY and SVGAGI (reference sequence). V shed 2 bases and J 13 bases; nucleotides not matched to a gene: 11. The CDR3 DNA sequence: TGTGCCAGCAGTTACGACAGGGTGGGAGAGGGGCAGCATTTT. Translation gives CASSYDRVGEGQHF.

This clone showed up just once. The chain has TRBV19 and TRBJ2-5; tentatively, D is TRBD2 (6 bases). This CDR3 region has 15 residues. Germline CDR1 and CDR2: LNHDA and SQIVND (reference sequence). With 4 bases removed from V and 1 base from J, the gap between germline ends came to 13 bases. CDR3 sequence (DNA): TGTGCCAGTAGTAGAATACTAGCTTCCCAAGAGACCCAGTACTTC. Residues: CASSRILASQETQYF.

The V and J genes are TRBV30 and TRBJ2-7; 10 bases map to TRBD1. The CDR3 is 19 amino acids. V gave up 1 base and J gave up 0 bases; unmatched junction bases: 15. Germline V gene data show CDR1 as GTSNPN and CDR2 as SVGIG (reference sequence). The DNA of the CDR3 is TGTGCCTGGAGTGACCGGGACAGGGGCATATGGGCGGACTCCTACGAGCAGTACTTC. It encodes CAWSDRDRGIWADSYEQYF.

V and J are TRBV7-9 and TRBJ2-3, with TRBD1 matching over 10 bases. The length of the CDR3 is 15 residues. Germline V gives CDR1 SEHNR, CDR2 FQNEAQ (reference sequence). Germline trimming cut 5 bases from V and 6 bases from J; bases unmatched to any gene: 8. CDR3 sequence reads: CASSRQGAVEDTQYF. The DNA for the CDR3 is TGTGCCAGCAGCAGACAGGGGGCAGTCGAGGATACGCAGTATTTT.

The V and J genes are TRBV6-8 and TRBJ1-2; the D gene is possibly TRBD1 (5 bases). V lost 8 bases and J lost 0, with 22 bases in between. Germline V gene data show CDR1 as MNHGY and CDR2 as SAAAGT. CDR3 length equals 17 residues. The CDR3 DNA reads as TGTGCCAGCCCCCTGTCGGGACTTGCCGCGACTAACTATGGCTACACCTTC. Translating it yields CASPLSGLAATNYGYTF.

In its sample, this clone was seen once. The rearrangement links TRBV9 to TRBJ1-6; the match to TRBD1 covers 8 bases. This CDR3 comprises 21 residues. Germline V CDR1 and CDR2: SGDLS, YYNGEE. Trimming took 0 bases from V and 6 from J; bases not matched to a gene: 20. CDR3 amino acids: CASSVVQTRSGQGLPNSPLHF. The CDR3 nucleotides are TGTGCCAGCAGCGTAGTTCAAACTCGGTCAGGACAGGGTCTTCCTAATTCACCCCTCCACTTT.

CDR3 coding DNA: TGTGCCAGCAGCTTAGGACTAGCGCGAACCAATGAGCAGTTCTTC. Its protein is CASSLGLARTNEQFF. The chain recombines TRBV7-2 with TRBJ2-1; 8 bases map to TRBD2. The CDR3 runs 15 residues. Germline CDR1 and CDR2: SGHTA and FQGNSA. The trim removed 1 base at V and 6 bases at J, leaving 5 bases unmatched.

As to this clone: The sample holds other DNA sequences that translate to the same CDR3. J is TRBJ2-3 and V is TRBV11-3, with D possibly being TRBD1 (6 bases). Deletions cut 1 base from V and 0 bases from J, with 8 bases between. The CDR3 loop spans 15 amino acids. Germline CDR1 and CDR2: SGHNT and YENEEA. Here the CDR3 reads CASSLGTASTDTQYF. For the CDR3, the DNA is TGTGCCAGCAGCTTAGGGACAGCTAGCACAGATACGCAGTATTTT.

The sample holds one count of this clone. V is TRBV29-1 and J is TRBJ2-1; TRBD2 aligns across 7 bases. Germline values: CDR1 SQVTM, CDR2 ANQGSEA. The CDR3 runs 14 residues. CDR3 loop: CSGEGLATYNEQFF. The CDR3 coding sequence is TGCAGTGGGGAGGGGTTAGCGACCTACAATGAGCAGTTCTTC.

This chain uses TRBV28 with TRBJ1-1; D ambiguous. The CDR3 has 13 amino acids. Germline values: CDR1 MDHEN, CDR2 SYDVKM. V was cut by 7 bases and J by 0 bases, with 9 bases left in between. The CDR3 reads CASIGVMNTEAFF. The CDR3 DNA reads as TGTGCCAGCATAGGAGTGATGAACACTGAAGCTTTCTTT.

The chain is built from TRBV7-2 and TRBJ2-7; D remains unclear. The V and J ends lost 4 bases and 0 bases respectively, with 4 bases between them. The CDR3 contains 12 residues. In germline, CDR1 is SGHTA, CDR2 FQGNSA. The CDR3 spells CASSSFSYEQYF. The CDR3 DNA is TGTGCCAGCAGCTCATTCTCCTACGAGCAGTACTTC.

In DNA form, the CDR3 reads TGTGCCAGCAGCCAAGATACAGGCCTTAATGAAAAACTGTTTTTT. This gives the protein CASSQDTGLNEKLFF. The J gene is TRBJ1-4, the V gene TRBV4-2; perhaps TRBD1 as D (5 bases). Trimming shortened V by 0 bases and J by 4 bases, and 9 bases separated the two germline ends. The CDR3 is made up of 15 amino acids. CDR1 and CDR2 (germline): LGHNA, YNFKEQ.

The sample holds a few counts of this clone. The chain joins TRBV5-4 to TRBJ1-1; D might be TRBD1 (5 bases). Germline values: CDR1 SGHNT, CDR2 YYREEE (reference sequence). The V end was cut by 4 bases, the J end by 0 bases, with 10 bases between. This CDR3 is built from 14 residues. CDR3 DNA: TGTGCCAGCAGCCCCGCAGGGTTGAACACTGAAGCTTTCTTT. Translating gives CASSPAGLNTEAFF.